Below, 27 T cell receptor beta chains from the same sample are listed, as sequenced in a study of cytomegalovirus exposure and HLA in healthy donors. PCR amplification relied on 60 Vbeta primers (plus 13 Jbeta primers). Assay used: immunoSEQ multiplex PCR; TCRdb lists only in-frame clones, some missing. Among approximately 190,000 clones listed, around 86% were seen once. Sequenced material: PBMCs. The receptors stem from a man between 40 and 49 years old in good health and CMV-seropositive.

CDR3 sequence: CASSRTSGGDQETQYF. DNA for the CDR3: TGTGCCAGCAGCAGAACTAGCGGGGGCGACCAAGAGACCCAGTACTTC. The V gene is TRBV7-2, the J gene TRBJ2-5; 11 nucleotides agree with TRBD2. Germline trimming cut 5 bases from V and 0 bases from J; bases unmatched to any gene: 5. This CDR3 is built from 16 residues. CDR1 is SGHTA and CDR2 is FQGNSA in the germline V gene.

There are a few counts of this clone. V gene TRBV19 combines with J gene TRBJ1-1, with D unclear. Trimming cost V 4 bases and J 1 base, with 13 bases left between them. Germline CDR1 and CDR2: LNHDA and SQIVND (reference sequence). The CDR3 runs to 15 residues. The CDR3, as DNA: TGTGCCAGTAGTACCTCCCCTAGTCGGAACACTGAAGCTTTCTTT. It is translated as CASSTSPSRNTEAFF.

The V and J genes are TRBV4-3 and TRBJ2-7; the match to TRBD2 covers 11 bases. V trimming: 0 bases; J trimming: 5 bases; junction bases outside the gene matches: 6. The germline V gene encodes CDR1 LGHNA and CDR2 YSLEER. The CDR3 runs 16 residues. CDR3 residues: CASSQDLKLAGDEQYF. The CDR3 DNA reads TGCGCCAGCAGCCAAGATCTGAAACTAGCGGGGGACGAGCAGTACTTC.

CDR3 loop: CASSLAGQSYGYTF. The CDR3 DNA reads as TGTGCCAGCAGCTTAGCCGGACAGTCCTATGGCTACACCTTC. The rearrangement uses TRBV7-2 and TRBJ1-2; maybe TRBD1 (6 bases). The CDR3 sequence is 14 residues long. V lost 0 bases and J 4 bases, leaving 9 bases between the germline ends. The germline gives CDR1 SGHTA, CDR2 FQGNSA.

The chain carries TRBV21-1 and TRBJ2-1; the table's D call, TRBD2, was not checked against the DNA. TRBV21-1 is marked as a pseudogene. The CDR3 is made up of 21 amino acids. The CDR3 nucleotides read TGTGCCAGCAGCAAAGGGGGGGAGTGGGGACTAGCGGGGGGCTTTAGGAATGAGCAGTTCTTC. Its protein product is CASSKGGEWGLAGGFRNEQFF.

This clone was seen more than once but under ten times. This sequence joins TRBV27 and TRBJ2-7; TRBD2 might be the D (5 bases). Per germline, CDR1 MNHEY and CDR2 SMNVEV (reference sequence). V was shortened by 5 bases and J by 3 bases, with 17 bases between the two germline ends. The CDR3 is 15 amino acids. This chain's CDR3 is CASSTAWGVGYEQYF. The CDR3 region has the DNA TGTGCCAGCAGTACTGCGTGGGGAGTGGGCTACGAGCAGTACTTC.

This clone was seen a few times. The chain uses TRBV6-5 and TRBJ1-2; no reliable D call. Trimming took 0 bases from V and 3 from J, leaving 11 bases between them. This CDR3 spans 15 amino acids. Germline V gives CDR1 MNHEY, CDR2 SVGAGI. The CDR3: CASSYSRASHYGYTF. CDR3 nucleotides: TGTGCCAGCAGTTACTCTAGAGCATCCCACTATGGCTACACCTTC.

This clone was found once. The rearrangement links TRBV12-5 to TRBJ1-3, with D hard to call. V lost 0 bases and J lost 0, with 9 bases in between. The CDR3 runs 16 residues. CDR1 LGHNT and CDR2 FRNRAP come from the germline V gene. This chain's CDR3 is CASGLVRHHSGNTIYF. CDR3 DNA: TGTGCTAGTGGTTTGGTACGACACCACTCTGGAAACACCATATATTTT.

The rearrangement joins TRBV9 to TRBJ2-7, with TRBD1 identical over 12 bases. CDR1 is SGDLS and CDR2 is YYNGEE in the germline V gene. This CDR3 has 14 residues. J lost 6 bases, V lost 5 bases, and 6 bases had no gene match. Written as DNA, the CDR3 is TGTGCCAGCAGTCCGGGACAGGGGGCTGGCGAGCAGTACTTC. Its protein product is CASSPGQGAGEQYF.

The chain combines TRBV9 with TRBJ1-4; D is uncertain. This CDR3 spans 14 amino acids. V was trimmed by 4 bases and J by 7 bases, leaving 14 bases between them. Germline V lookup: CDR1 SGDLS, CDR2 YYNGEE. In DNA, the CDR3 is TGTGCCAGCAGCCGCAGGTTGAGTGTTGAAAAACTGTTTTTT. The encoded protein is CASSRRLSVEKLFF.

This clone was detected a few times. The rearrangement joins TRBV7-9 to TRBJ1-2; D call uncertain. Germline CDR1 SEHNR, CDR2 FQNEAQ (reference sequence). With 0 bases removed from V and 3 bases from J, the gap between germline ends came to 8 bases. This CDR3 has 14 residues. CDR3 loop: CASSLALRDYGYTF. The CDR3 DNA sequence: TGTGCCAGCAGCTTAGCGCTGAGAGACTATGGCTACACCTTC.

CDR3 region: CASSSQGAGNYGYTF. In DNA, the CDR3 is TGTGCCAGCAGCTCACAGGGGGCGGGAAACTATGGCTACACCTTC. V is TRBV13 and J is TRBJ1-2; TRBD1 matches at 9 bases. Germline values: CDR1 PRHDT, CDR2 FYEKMQ (reference sequence). This CDR3 region has 15 residues. V shed 4 bases and J 2 bases; nucleotides not matched to a gene: 5.

V is TRBV4-3 and J is TRBJ2-7; no clear D gene. The CDR3 spans 9 residues. Trimming took off 10 bases at V and 7 bases at J, with 8 bases between the two ends. CDR1 LGHNA and CDR2 YSLEER come from the germline V gene. As DNA, the CDR3 is TGCGCCATGACTTGGGAGCAGTACTTC. This gives the protein CAMTWEQYF.

The chain recombines TRBV5-4 with TRBJ2-5; no clear D gene. The length of the CDR3 is 11 residues. The germline V gene encodes CDR1 SGHNT and CDR2 YYREEE (reference sequence). Trimming took 3 bases from V and 5 from J, leaving 5 bases between them. The CDR3 DNA sequence: TGTGCCAGCAGCTCCTCGGAGACCCAGTACTTC. It is translated as CASSSSETQYF.

The V gene is TRBV4-3, the J gene TRBJ2-3; 10 nucleotides line up with TRBD2. The length of the CDR3 is 16 residues. The V and J ends lost 2 bases and 7 bases, in that order; junction bases with no gene match: 9. Germline-derived CDR1 and CDR2 are LGHNA and YSLEER. This CDR3 is CASSQPSGGVLNTQYF. The CDR3 DNA reads as TGCGCCAGCAGCCAACCGAGCGGGGGGGTTTTGAATACGCAGTATTTT.

The J gene is TRBJ2-3, the V gene TRBV30; 8 nucleotides line up with TRBD1. V was clipped by 1 base and J by 3 bases; unmatched bases: 3. CDR1 and CDR2 from the germline V gene are GTSNPN and SVGIG (reference sequence). The CDR3 runs to 14 residues. CDR3 protein: CAWSAGQGTDTQYF. CDR3 DNA: TGTGCCTGGAGTGCAGGACAGGGAACAGATACGCAGTATTTT.

V usage is TRBV29-1 and J usage is TRBJ2-7; 7 bases match TRBD1. Germline V gene data show CDR1 as SQVTM and CDR2 as ANQGSEA. Trimming removed 4 bases from V and 5 bases from J; junction bases left unmatched: 14. The CDR3 totals 15 residues. The CDR3 protein is CSVGLEDRPVNEQYF. The CDR3, as DNA: TGCAGCGTTGGGCTGGAGGACAGGCCTGTTAACGAGCAGTACTTC.

This sequence joins TRBV5-1 and TRBJ1-2, with TRBD1 matching 8 bases. The CDR3 contains 16 residues. The V and J ends lost 4 bases and 6 bases, in that order; junction bases with no gene match: 14. Germline assignment: CDR1 SGHRS and CDR2 YFSETQ. The CDR3 nucleotides read TGCGCCAGCAGCCCTACCTCAAACAGGGGGGGTAATGGCTACACCTTC. Its protein product is CASSPTSNRGGNGYTF.

This chain joins TRBV7-9 and TRBJ2-7; 7 bases map to TRBD2. The CDR3 is 13 residues long. The V gene end was trimmed by 4 bases and the J gene end by 6 bases; junction bases not matched to a gene: 6. The germline V gene has CDR1 SEHNR and CDR2 FQNEAQ (reference sequence). In DNA, the CDR3 is TGTGCCAGCAGCTCTGGGGGGGTTGGCGAGCAGTACTTC. Encoded protein: CASSSGGVGEQYF.

This chain links TRBV4-3 with TRBJ1-3, with D tentatively TRBD1 (5 bases). V was shortened by 3 bases and J by 1 base, with 10 bases between the two germline ends. Germline-derived CDR1 and CDR2 are LGHNA and YSLEER. The CDR3 runs to 15 residues. CDR3 in amino acids: CASSQGKGSGNTIYF. The CDR3 DNA reads TGCGCCAGCAGCCAGGGTAAGGGGTCTGGAAACACCATATATTTT.

This CDR3 is CASSPNLGSGNTIYF. The CDR3 nucleotides read TGTGCCAGCAGCCCGAACCTCGGGTCCGGAAACACCATATATTTT. The chain is built from TRBV14 and TRBJ1-3; D is uncertain. The CDR3 runs 15 residues. Germline lookup yields CDR1 SGHDN and CDR2 FVKESK. V was shortened by 4 bases and J by 4 bases, with 14 bases between the two germline ends.

This sequence joins TRBV6-1 and TRBJ2-7, with TRBD1 matching 10 bases. Germline lookup yields CDR1 MNHNS and CDR2 SASEGT. The V segment lost 4 bases and the J segment 2 bases; nucleotides outside the gene matches: 5. The CDR3 is 15 residues long. The CDR3 loop reads CASSVRDRGPYEQYF. CDR3 DNA: TGTGCCAGCAGTGTCCGGGACAGGGGTCCCTACGAGCAGTACTTC.

The rearrangement uses TRBV27 and TRBJ2-4; TRBD1 might be the D (5 bases). The CDR3 sequence is 13 residues long. Per germline, CDR1 MNHEY and CDR2 SMNVEV (reference sequence). V lost 0 bases and J 7 bases, leaving 7 bases between the germline ends. The CDR3 bases are TGTGCCAGCAGTTTATCATCAGGGAACATTCAGTACTTC. It translates to CASSLSSGNIQYF.

This chain joins TRBV18 and TRBJ1-2, with TRBD1 identical over 8 bases. From germline, CDR1 is KGHSH and CDR2 LQKENI. V lost 2 bases to trimming and J lost 5 bases; unmatched junction nucleotides: 7. The CDR3 has 15 residues. In DNA form, the CDR3 reads TGTGCCAGCTCACCATTGGGACAGGAAGTTTATGGCTACACCTTC. Its translation is CASSPLGQEVYGYTF.

The V and J genes are TRBV2 and TRBJ1-1; the D is unclear. V was cut by 7 bases and J by 0 bases, with 12 bases left in between. The CDR3 length is 14 residues. Germline V gene data show CDR1 as SNHLY and CDR2 as FYNNEI. This chain's CDR3 is CASTGIDMNTEAFF. CDR3 coding DNA: TGTGCCAGCACGGGGATCGACATGAACACTGAAGCTTTCTTT.

The rearrangement links TRBV7-9 to TRBJ1-5, with D perhaps TRBD1 (6 bases). V gave up 5 bases and J gave up 4 bases, with 6 bases separating them. CDR1 is SEHNR and CDR2 is FQNEAQ in the germline V gene (reference sequence). The length of the CDR3 is 12 residues. The CDR3 DNA reads as TGTGCCAGCAGCGGACAGAATCAGCCCCAGCATTTT. Translated: CASSGQNQPQHF. Based on the CDR3 plus reference TRBV7-9 and TRBJ1-5, the full variable domain is DTGVSQNPRHKITKRGQNVTFRCDPISEHNRLYWYRQTLGQGPEFLTYFQNEAQLEKSRLLSDRFSAERPKGSFSTLEIQRTEQGDSAMYLCASSGQNQPQHFGDGTRLSIL.

The chain employs TRBV10-3 and TRBJ2-5; 10 nucleotides align to TRBD1. CDR1 ENHRY and CDR2 SYGVKD come from the germline V gene. This CDR3 is built from 17 residues. After removal of 2 bases from V and 4 bases from J, the junction contained 10 bases not matched to a gene. In nucleotides, the CDR3 is TGTGCCATCAGTGAGAGACTGGGGGACAGGGGTAGAGAGACCCAGTACTTC. Translated, it gives CAISERLGDRGRETQYF.